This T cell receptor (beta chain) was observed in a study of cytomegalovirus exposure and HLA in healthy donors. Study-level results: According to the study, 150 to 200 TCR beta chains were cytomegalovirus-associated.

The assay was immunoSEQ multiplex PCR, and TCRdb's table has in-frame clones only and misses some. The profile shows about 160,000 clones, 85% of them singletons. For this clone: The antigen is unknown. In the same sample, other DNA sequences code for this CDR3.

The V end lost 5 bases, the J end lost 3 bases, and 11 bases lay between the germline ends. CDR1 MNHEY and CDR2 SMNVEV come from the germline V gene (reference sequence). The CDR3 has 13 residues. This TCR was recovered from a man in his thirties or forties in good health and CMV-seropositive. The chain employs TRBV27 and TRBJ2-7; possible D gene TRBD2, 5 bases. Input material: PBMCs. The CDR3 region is CASSLGRGYEQYF. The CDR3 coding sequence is TGTGCCAGCAGTCTTGGACGGGGCTACGAGCAGTACTTC.